One sample yielded the 5 T cell receptor beta chains listed below, sequenced in a study of T cells expressing NK-cell markers. After re-calling the 5' RACE reads, TCRdb lists one entry per CDR3 protein, DNA absent. The sample table includes about 260,000 distinct CDR3 sequences. Specimen: blood T cells: a sorted CD56 or NKG2C T cell subset, CD4+ or CD8+ T cells, or bulk PBMC T cells (not recorded which). The receptors originated from a woman aged 18 to 75 in good health.

The rearrangement links TRBV2 to TRBJ2-5; there is no DNA to check the TCRdb D call of TRBD1. In germline, CDR1 is SNHLY, CDR2 FYNNEI. This CDR3 has 15 amino acids. The CDR3 spells CASTSRGTLGGTQYF.

The V gene is TRBV14, the J gene TRBJ2-7. The CDR3 loop spans 14 amino acids. Germline V gives CDR1 SGHDN, CDR2 FVKESK. CDR3 protein: CASSRAGGPYEQYF.

The chain recombines TRBV6-2 or TRBV6-3 with TRBJ2-3; TCRdb designates TRBD2, a call that cannot be tested without DNA. This CDR3 is 17 amino acids long. Looked up from germline, CDR1 is MNHEY and CDR2 is SVGEGT. CDR3 amino acids: CASSSIRAPPFTDTQYF.

The gene calls are TRBV15 and TRBJ1-1. The CDR3 contains 12 residues. Germline V gives CDR1 LNHNV, CDR2 YYDKDF (reference sequence). CDR3 sequence: CATSRDSGEAFF.

The chain carries TRBV6-2 or TRBV6-3 and TRBJ2-3. The CDR3 is 12 residues long. The germline gives CDR1 MNHEY, CDR2 SVGEGT. CDR3 residues: CASSRTTDTQYF.